This T cell receptor beta chain emerged from a study of T cells in women clearing cervical HPV infection. Looking at the study overall: Cases were women with histologically confirmed HPV16-related CIN3 or worse, including 2 invasive cancers.

Details on this clone: The read ends 3 residues early relative to the CDR3; the germline J gene fills the gap.

The CDR3 spans 13 residues. The germline CDR1 and CDR2 sequences are SQVTM and ANQGSEA. V was clipped by 5 bases and J by 6 bases; unmatched bases: 3. The method was immunoSEQ multiplex PCR; TCRdb's version includes in-frame clones alone and lacks a portion of them. Here the sample table reports some 30,000 clones. The sequence derives from a woman between 18 and 75 years old with a cervical HPV16 infection that either progressed to CIN3+ or cleared (not recorded which). Specimen: blood buffy coat. The rearrangement joins TRBV29-1 to TRBJ1-5; 11 positions match TRBD1. CDR3 sequence: CSVSGTGGQPQHF. The covered CDR3 bases are TGCAGCGTTTCCGGGACAGGGGGTCAGCCC.